This T cell receptor (beta chain) was found in a study of CD8 T cells in Susac syndrome. CDR1 SGDLS and CDR2 YYNGEE come from the germline V gene. The CDR3 totals 16 residues. V was trimmed by 3 bases and J by 4 bases, leaving 16 bases between them. Random hexamers primed reverse transcription of 0.5 to 1 ug RNA. MiXCR, run by TCRdb on the immunoSEQ multiplex PCR reads, gives a single entry per CDR3 protein. The data hold some 450,000 distinct CDR3 sequences, with about 85% observed a single time. Sequencing input: CD8+ T cells from PBMCs. The chain couples TRBV9 to TRBJ2-2; TRBD2 might be the D (5 bases). The receptor was isolated from a human donor with multiple sclerosis. The CDR3 nucleotides read TGTGCCAGCAGCGCCCGCCGGGGTCTCGGCACCGGGGAGCTGTTTTTT. As protein: CASSARRGLGTGELFF. Together with reference TRBV9 and TRBJ2-2, the CDR3 gives the full variable domain: DSGVTQTPKHLITATGQRVTLRCSPRSGDLSVYWYQQSLDQGLQFLIQYYNGEERAKGNILERFSAQQFPDLHSELNLSSLELGDSALYFCASSARRGLGTGELFFGEGSRLTVL.